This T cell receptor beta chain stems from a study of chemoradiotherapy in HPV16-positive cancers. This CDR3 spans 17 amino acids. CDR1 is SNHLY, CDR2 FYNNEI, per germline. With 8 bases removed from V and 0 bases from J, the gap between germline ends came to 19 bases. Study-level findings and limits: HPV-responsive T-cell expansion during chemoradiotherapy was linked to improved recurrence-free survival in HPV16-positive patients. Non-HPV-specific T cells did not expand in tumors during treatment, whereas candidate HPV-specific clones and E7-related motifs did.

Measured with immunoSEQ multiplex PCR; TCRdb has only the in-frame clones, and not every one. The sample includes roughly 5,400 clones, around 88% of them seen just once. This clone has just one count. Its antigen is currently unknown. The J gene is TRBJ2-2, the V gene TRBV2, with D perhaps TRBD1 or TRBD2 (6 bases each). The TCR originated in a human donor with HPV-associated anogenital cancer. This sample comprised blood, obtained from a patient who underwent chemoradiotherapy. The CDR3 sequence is CASAKEGGLANTGELFF. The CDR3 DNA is TGTGCCAGCGCTAAGGAGGGGGGACTTGCGAACACCGGGGAGCTGTTTTTT.